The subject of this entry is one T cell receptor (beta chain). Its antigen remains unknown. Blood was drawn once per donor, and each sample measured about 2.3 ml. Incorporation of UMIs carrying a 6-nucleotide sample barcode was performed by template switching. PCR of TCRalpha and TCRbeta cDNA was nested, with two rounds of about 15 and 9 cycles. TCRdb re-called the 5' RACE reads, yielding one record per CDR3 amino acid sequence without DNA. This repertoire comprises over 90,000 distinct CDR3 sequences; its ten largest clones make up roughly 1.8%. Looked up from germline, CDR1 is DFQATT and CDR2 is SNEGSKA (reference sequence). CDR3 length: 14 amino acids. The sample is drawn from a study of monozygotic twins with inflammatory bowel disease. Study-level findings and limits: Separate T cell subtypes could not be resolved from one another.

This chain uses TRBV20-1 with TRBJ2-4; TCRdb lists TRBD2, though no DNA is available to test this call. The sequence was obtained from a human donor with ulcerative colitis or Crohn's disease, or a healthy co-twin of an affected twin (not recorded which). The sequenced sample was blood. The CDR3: CSAPNFGRENIQYF.